A selection of T cell receptor beta chains follows, all from one sample in a study of blood T cell repertoires in COVID-19. Clones were sequenced by immunoSEQ multiplex PCR, and TCRdb holds only the in-frame ones, with some missing. The table shows about 120,000 clones, with around 77% occurring only once. Sequenced material: peripheral blood. The receptors derive from a man aged 55 to 70 with active or convalescent COVID-19. Both conserved end residues are part of each CDR3. Each record gives: D gene, J gene, V gene, clone size, CDR3 DNA, CDR3 protein. D genes are given only for firm matches. Only some rows state a clone size, as once, few, many or a class for expanded clones.

>TRBD1|TRBJ2-7|TRBV4-2|few
TGTGCCAGCAGCCAATCCCGACAGGGCGAGCAGTACTTC
CASSQSRQGEQYF
>NA|TRBJ1-2|TRBV29-1|few
TGCAGCGTTCACAGGGAACAAGTCTATGGCTACACCTTC
CSVHREQVYGYTF
>NA|TRBJ1-2|TRBV20-1|once
TGCAGTGCTTCTCTTGGCTACACCTTC
CSASLGYTF
>NA|TRBJ1-4|TRBV14|NA
TGTGCCAGCAGCCAATCAGCGGCCGAAAAACTGTTTTTT
CASSQSAAEKLFF
>NA|TRBJ1-2|TRBV12-3/TRBV12-4|NA
TGTGCCAGCAGTTCCCGCGGGGGAACGGGCTACACCTTC
CASSSRGGTGYTF
>NA|TRBJ2-1|TRBV4-1|NA
TGCGCCAGCAGCCAAATACCCCGGTCGGTCTCCTACAATGAGCAGTTCTTC
CASSQIPRSVSYNEQFF
>TRBD1|TRBJ1-3|TRBV19|NA
TGTGCCAGTAGCCGCGGGACAGGGGCTGGAAACACCATATATTTT
CASSRGTGAGNTIYF
>TRBD1|TRBJ2-2|TRBV7-2|NA
TGTGCCAGCAAAAACAGGGGGCGCGCCACCGGGGAGCTGTTTTTT
CASKNRGRATGELFF
>NA|TRBJ1-1|TRBV7-9|once
TGTGCCAGCAGCTTGTCCAAGCAGGCAGCTTTCTTT
CASSLSKQAAFF
>NA|TRBJ2-5|TRBV6-6|NA
TGTGCCAGCAGTTGGAGCATAAGTGGAGAGACCCAGTACTTC
CASSWSISGETQYF
>NA|TRBJ2-7|TRBV19|NA
TGTGCCAGTAGTAACAGGGCCGCTACACTTCCCTACGAGCAGTACTTC
CASSNRAATLPYEQYF
>TRBD1|TRBJ2-7|TRBV28|once
TGTGCCAGCAGTTTACCCGGGACAGGGATCCACGAGCAGTACTTC
CASSLPGTGIHEQYF
>TRBD2|TRBJ2-1|TRBV20-1|NA
TGCAGTAGAGCGGGATCGAGTGAGCAGTTCTTC
CSRAGSSEQFF
>TRBD2|TRBJ2-3|TRBV10-3|NA
TGTGCCATCGGGGGGGGAATAGTCACAGATACGCAGTATTTT
CAIGGGIVTDTQYF
>NA|TRBJ2-7|TRBV5-4|NA
TGTGCCAGCAGCTTGGGCGGTCGGATCTACGGAATCTACGAGCAGTACTTC
CASSLGGRIYGIYEQYF
>NA|TRBJ2-2|TRBV4-3|NA
TGCGCCAGCAGCCAAGCAGCGGCCGACCAAGGGGAGCTGTTTTTT
CASSQAAADQGELFF
>TRBD2|TRBJ2-7|TRBV6-6|few
TGTGCCAGCAATATGCCGGGACTAGCGGGAGCCGAGCAGTACTTC
CASNMPGLAGAEQYF
>NA|TRBJ2-1|TRBV12-5|once
TGTGCTAGTGGTCCTACCCCCCGGGAGAGAGTACCGGGACGACCCTACAATGAGCAGTTCTTC
CASGPTPRERVPGRPYNEQFF
>TRBD1|TRBJ2-7|TRBV19|NA
TGTGCCAGTAGTATTACGGACAGGCGCGGCGAGCAGTACTTC
CASSITDRRGEQYF
>NA|TRBJ1-2|TRBV28|NA
TGTGCCAGCAGCCCTTCCGGGGGGGATGGCTACACCTTC
CASSPSGGDGYTF
>NA|TRBJ2-2|TRBV21-1|many
TGTGCCAGCAGCAAAGCACTAGCGGGACCGTCGAACACCGGGGAGCTGTTTTTT
CASSKALAGPSNTGELFF
>TRBD2|TRBJ2-5|TRBV4-2|NA
TGTGCCAGCAGCCAATCCGGGGGAGGGGTCCAAGAGACCCAGTACTTC
CASSQSGGGVQETQYF
>TRBD1|TRBJ2-7|TRBV7-8|NA
TGTGCCAGCAGCTTTTCCCCGGGACAGGCCACCTACGAGCAGTACTTC
CASSFSPGQATYEQYF
>NA|TRBJ2-5|TRBV21-1|NA
TGTGCCACAGCAGTACAGGAGTCCCAAGAGACCCAGTACTTC
CATAVQESQETQYF
>NA|TRBJ2-1|TRBV11-3|NA
TGTGCCAGCAGCCCACGACAGAGCTCCTACAATGAGCAGTTCTTC
CASSPRQSSYNEQFF
>TRBD1|TRBJ1-5|TRBV19|NA
TGTGCCAGTAGTACCGACAGGGGGCCTGCGCCCCAGCATTTT
CASSTDRGPAPQHF
>TRBD1|TRBJ2-4|TRBV2|NA
TGTGCCAGCAGTAGCAGGGGGCGGGGCAAAAACATTCAGTACTTC
CASSSRGRGKNIQYF
>NA|TRBJ2-5|TRBV7-2|few
TGTGCCAGCAGCCGTAGAAGACAAGAGACCCAGTACTTC
CASSRRRQETQYF
>TRBD1|TRBJ1-5|TRBV5-1|NA
TGCGCCAGCAGGCCCGGGACAGGGGGGGAAAGCAATCAGCCCCAGCATTTT
CASRPGTGGESNQPQHF
>NA|TRBJ2-3|TRBV18|few
TGTGCCAGCTCACCGGACGGGGAAGATACGCAGTATTTT
CASSPDGEDTQYF
>NA|TRBJ1-1|TRBV5-1|NA
TGCGCCAGCAGCCCCGCGGGGGGAGCTGAAGCTTTCTTT
CASSPAGGAEAFF
>NA|TRBJ1-3|TRBV5-1|NA
TGCGCCAGCAGCTTGGACAGGGTCGGTGGAAACACCATATATTTT
CASSLDRVGGNTIYF
>TRBD2|TRBJ2-2|TRBV15|NA
TGTGCCACCAGCAGAGATCGGGGGGGATCGACCGGGGAGCTGTTTTTT
CATSRDRGGSTGELFF
>TRBD1|TRBJ1-1|TRBV2|NA
TGTGCCAGCAGTCGACAGGGGGGTCACACTGAAGCTTTCTTT
CASSRQGGHTEAFF
>TRBD1|TRBJ1-5|TRBV28|few
TGTGCCGGCCGGACAGGGGCACCCCACCAGCCCCAGCATTTT
CAGRTGAPHQPQHF
>NA|TRBJ2-6|TRBV27|NA
TGTGCCAGCAGCCCTCTCCAAGGGGGTGGGGCCAACGTCCTGACTTTC
CASSPLQGGGANVLTF
>NA|TRBJ2-2|TRBV7-8|NA
TGTGCCAGCAGCTTAGGGCAGGGAAGCGGGGAGCTGTTTTTT
CASSLGQGSGELFF
>NA|TRBJ2-7|TRBV11-2|NA
TGTGCCAGCAGCTTAGAAACAGGGACCTACGAGCAGTACTTC
CASSLETGTYEQYF
>NA|TRBJ1-2|TRBV6-2/TRBV6-3|few
TGTGCCAGCAGTACCCCCAAGGGGGTAGGGTCCTATGGCTACACCTTC
CASSTPKGVGSYGYTF
>TRBD1|TRBJ2-7|TRBV3-1/TRBV3-2|NA
TGTGCCAGCAGCCCGGGACAGGGCTCCTACGAGCAGTACTTC
CASSPGQGSYEQYF
>NA|TRBJ2-1|TRBV9|once
TGTGCCAGCAGCGATCGAGGAGACTCCTACAATGAGCAGTTCTTC
CASSDRGDSYNEQFF
>TRBD1|TRBJ2-3|TRBV25-1|NA
TGTGCCAGCAGTGACGCAGGGACAGGGATGGCAGATACGCAGTATTTT
CASSDAGTGMADTQYF
>TRBD2|TRBJ2-3|TRBV7-2|NA
TGTGCCAGCAGCACAACTAGCGGCACAGATACGCAGTATTTT
CASSTTSGTDTQYF
>TRBD1|TRBJ2-2|TRBV2|NA
TGTGCCAGCAGTGGACAGGGGGCTGTGAACACCGGGGAGCTGTTTTTT
CASSGQGAVNTGELFF
>TRBD2|TRBJ2-2|TRBV7-9|NA
TGTGCCAGCAGCTTCCTAGCGGGGTATTCCACCGGGGAGCTGTTTTTT
CASSFLAGYSTGELFF
>NA|TRBJ2-7|TRBV14|once
TGTGCCAGCAGCCGCCTTCGGTTCTACGAGCAGTACTTC
CASSRLRFYEQYF
>NA|TRBJ2-3|TRBV5-1|once
TGCGCCAGCAGCTTTCGCGGAGGCGCTAGGGCCTGGGATACGCAGTATTTT
CASSFRGGARAWDTQYF
>TRBD2|TRBJ2-7|TRBV5-1|NA
TGCGCCAGCAGGTCGACTAGCGGGAATAACTACGAGCAGTACTTC
CASRSTSGNNYEQYF